This TCR beta chain was retrieved from a study of T cell repertoires in cytomegalovirus infection. Study-level background: CMV infection together with matching HLA type was indicated by public TCR beta signatures.

TCRdb reprocessed the reads via MiXCR and lists one record per CDR3 protein. The sample contains about 460,000 distinct CDR3 sequences, about 11% of which appear only once. Points on this clonotype: Its antigen is not identified.

CDR1 and CDR2 from the germline V gene are SEHNR and FQNEAQ (reference sequence). J gave up 4 bases and V 4 bases, and 6 bases lay outside the gene matches. This CDR3 has 17 residues. Overall study findings and caveats: The response measured ex vivo was dominated by TCR beta clonotypes (HLA-C-restricted and CMV-specific). Totalled public TCR beta family frequency picked out people who carried CMV plus the relevant HLA.

The receptor was derived from a human donor in good health (CMV status not recorded). Some clones in this sample may be carry-over from other donors' samples. Sequenced: PBMCs. V usage is TRBV7-9 and J usage is TRBJ2-2; 13 bases fit TRBD2. In DNA form, the CDR3 reads TGTGCCAGCAGCTCTGGACTAGCGGGAGCGGGCACCGGGGAGCTGTTTTTT. Protein product: CASSSGLAGAGTGELFF. The entire variable domain, with the rest obtained from reference TRBV7-9 and TRBJ2-2, is as follows: DTGVSQNPRHKITKRGQNVTFRCDPISEHNRLYWYRQTLGQGPEFLTYFQNEAQLEKSRLLSDRFSAERPKGSFSTLEIQRTEQGDSAMYLCASSSGLAGAGTGELFFGEGSRLTVL.